The present TCR beta chain was sequenced within a study of CD8 T cells in Susac syndrome (dated by TCRdb to the late 2010s). A note on the overall study: Of the Susac syndrome patients who were sequenced, roughly 6 had clinically active disease and roughly eight were in clinical remission. Susac syndrome patients were therapy-naive, on corticosteroids (some also receiving IVIg), or on IVIg alone at blood withdrawal. Repertoire sequencing was used to test whether CD8+ T cell activation and differentiation in Susac syndrome was antigen driven. The study compared CD8+ T cell repertoire clonality among 12 healthy donors, around 14 Susac syndrome patients and 15 multiple sclerosis patients. What the authors observed across the whole study: CD8+ repertoires in Susac syndrome showed clonal expansion, which was highest in CD8+ TEMRA cells and was greater in clinically active patients than in remitting patients. Looking at Susac-specific public clones, the researchers identified some 15 in the total CD8+ repertoire and about 5 in the CD8+ TEMRA repertoire. The number of individuals in the TCR sequencing and HLA analysis was recognized as being relatively small.

Points on this clonotype: No antigen is known for it. Per-base qualities were not stored, and no clone one base away is much larger.

High-throughput TCR beta sequencing profiled peripheral blood CD8+ and CD4+ T cells from healthy donors, Susac syndrome patients and multiple sclerosis patients. Susac syndrome patients met recently defined diagnostic criteria for definite or probable disease. Bulk CD8+ and CD4+ T cells were purified magnetically by negative isolation, whereas CD8+ TEMRA cells were enriched by FACS. Blood was drawn into EDTA tubes, processed within 24 hours, and PBMCs were isolated by density gradient centrifugation. PBMCs intended for TCR sequencing were frozen in liquid nitrogen and were later thawed in a 37 degrees C water bath. Purity of sorted or isolated CD4+, CD8+ and CD8+ TEMRA cells was at least 90%. V is trimmed back by 6 bases and J by 4 bases, and the junction contains 5 bases that no gene match accounts for. CDR3 length: 13 amino acids, cysteine to phenylalanine. CDR3 DNA is the only sequence kept; it has 39 bases, read in frame from the first base. Per the germline V gene (reference sequence), DFQATT is the CDR1 and SNEGSKA is the CDR2.

RNA was extracted with the RNeasy kit and about 0.5 to 1 ug was reverse transcribed using random hexamers. TCR beta CDR3 regions were amplified with the immunoSEQ multiplex PCR assay covering 54 Vbeta and 13 Jbeta segments. PCR amplification bias was corrected using a synthetic template baseline for primer optimization and computational correction. The original pipeline was this. Reads were annotated to V, D and J genes according to IMGT and were analyzed with immunoSEQ Analyzer, with only productive sequences retained. To calculate clonality, Shannon entropy was normalized by log2 of the number of productive unique sequences and then subtracted from one. For each patient and control, public and private clones were evaluated within the 100 most prevalent clones. Clones were defined as Susac-specific if absent from the healthy and MS cohorts, from 900 to 1,300 published viral clones and from other ImmuneACCESS disease sequences. Starting from the raw public reads, TCRdb applied fastp trimming at Q25, assembled clones with MiXCR and retained in-frame beta chains. Rows are unified per CDR3 protein, each entry keeping the most common DNA and genes. For this entry, the V and J calls and clone size follow TCRdb and not the study's own pipeline. The sample table shows about 100,000 distinct CDR3 sequences, and around 95% are seen once. 0.3% of the sample is held by the ten biggest clonotypes.

Source material: CD8+ T cells from PBMCs. The chain links TRBV20-1 with TRBJ1-2; 10 of the junction bases match TRBD1. This TCR came from a human donor with Susac syndrome. The nucleotide sequence reads TGCAGTGCGGGGACAGGGGAAACCTATGGCTACACCTTC. Its coded protein is CSAGTGETYGYTF.